This T cell receptor (beta chain) appears in the sequencing data of a study of T cells in Graves' hyperthyroidism and ophthalmopathy. Looking at the study overall: The authors collected peripheral blood at initial diagnosis, before any treatment.

Findings and caveats of the study: Most thyroid-expanded clonotypes above 0.001 were also found in blood.

In regard to this clonotype: Its target is not known. An end of the junction does not agree with germline; a read error may underlie this.

This CDR3 is built from 15 residues. The germline V gene has CDR1 SGHNT and CDR2 YENEEA. Researchers barred patients who had uncontrolled infection, other autoimmune disease, pregnancy or lactation. TCR beta CDR3 region amplification was performed from RNA transcripts. Primed by the HTBI set, a first-round RT-PCR was run on the TCR CDR3. TCRdb analysed the multiplex PCR reads with MiXCR anew, one entry per CDR3 protein. In the table there are 280,000 or so distinct CDR3 sequences, approximately 26% of which are singletons. Sequenced input: blood. The rearrangement uses TRBV11-3 and TRBJ2-7, with D perhaps matching TRBD1 (7 bases). The origin of this receptor is a man between 35 and 55 years old with Graves' hyperthyroidism that later progressed to Graves' ophthalmopathy. The CDR3 loop is CASSRGGGETYEQCF. The CDR3 DNA reads as TGTGCCAGCAGCCGAGGGGGCGGGGAAACCTACGAGCAGTGCTTC.